This record looks at one T cell receptor (beta chain) sequence and its context. The assay was immunoSEQ multiplex PCR, and TCRdb's table has in-frame clones only and misses some. The sample has approximately 84,000 clones; roughly 98% are singletons. The V and J ends lost 4 bases and 2 bases, in that order; junction bases with no gene match: 8. The germline V gene has CDR1 SGHRS and CDR2 YFSETQ. This CDR3 region has 17 residues. These data originate in a study of technical replicates of blood from several donors. Sequenced material: T cells isolated from PBMCs. The V and J genes are TRBV5-1 and TRBJ2-3; 12 bases are a match to TRBD2. The clonotype originates from a human donor in good health. The CDR3 loop is CASSRGPSGGDTDTQYF. The CDR3 nucleotides read TGCGCCAGCAGCCGGGGCCCTAGCGGGGGGGACACAGATACGCAGTATTTT.